These T cell receptor beta chains were read from a single sample in a study of a mutant IDH1 vaccine in newly diagnosed glioma. Sequenced by immunoSEQ multiplex PCR; TCRdb stores in-frame clones only, minus some. The sample holds around 24,000 clones, about nine tenths seen once. Here the sequenced sample was PBMCs, taken from a glioma patient treated with radiotherapy, temozolomide or both. The source is a man aged 30 to 45 with glioma. CDR3s include the opening cysteine and the closing phenylalanine or tryptophan. The order of the fields is clone size, J gene, V gene, D gene, CDR3 protein, CDR3 DNA. The D gene is left open where the match is weak. Some rows mark clone size as missing; the rest say once, few, many or name a class of expanded clone.

clone size: .
J gene: TRBJ1-3
V gene: TRBV27
D gene: .
CDR3 protein: CASSSLDGVGNTIYF
CDR3 DNA: TGTGCCAGCAGTTCGTTGGACGGAGTTGGAAACACCATATATTTT

clone size: once
J gene: TRBJ1-2
V gene: TRBV5-1
D gene: .
CDR3 protein: CASSQDGGYYGYTF
CDR3 DNA: TGCGCCAGCAGCCAGGACGGAGGTTACTATGGCTACACCTTC

clone size: .
J gene: TRBJ2-7
V gene: TRBV10-3
D gene: .
CDR3 protein: CAITSGADYEQYF
CDR3 DNA: TGTGCCATCACCTCAGGGGCGGACTACGAGCAGTACTTC

clone size: .
J gene: TRBJ1-1
V gene: TRBV5-6
D gene: .
CDR3 protein: CASSPGTNTEAFF
CDR3 DNA: TGTGCCAGCAGCCCCGGGACGAACACTGAAGCTTTCTTT

clone size: .
J gene: TRBJ1-5
V gene: TRBV6-5
D gene: .
CDR3 protein: CASSNRPAGQPQHF
CDR3 DNA: TGTGCCAGCAGCAATCGACCTGCGGGGCAGCCCCAGCATTTT

clone size: .
J gene: TRBJ1-3
V gene: TRBV14
D gene: .
CDR3 protein: CASSPKDSSLIEPGNTIYF
CDR3 DNA: TGTGCCAGCAGCCCTAAGGACAGTTCCCTCATTGAGCCCGGAAACACCATATATTTT

clone size: .
J gene: TRBJ2-5
V gene: TRBV6-5
D gene: .
CDR3 protein: CASSEGQTQYF
CDR3 DNA: TGTGCCAGCAGTGAAGGACAGACCCAGTACTTC

clone size: .
J gene: TRBJ1-5
V gene: TRBV6-1
D gene: .
CDR3 protein: CASTYDSSNQPQHF
CDR3 DNA: TGTGCCAGCACCTATGACAGCAGCAATCAGCCCCAGCATTTT

clone size: few
J gene: TRBJ1-5
V gene: TRBV19
D gene: TRBD1
CDR3 protein: CASTAGQGQSNQPQHF
CDR3 DNA: TGTGCCAGTACCGCGGGACAGGGGCAAAGCAATCAGCCCCAGCATTTT

clone size: .
J gene: TRBJ1-1
V gene: TRBV9
D gene: TRBD1
CDR3 protein: CASSSFHNRDRGQDTEAFF
CDR3 DNA: TGTGCCAGCAGCTCCTTCCATAACAGAGACAGGGGTCAGGACACTGAAGCTTTCTTT

clone size: .
J gene: TRBJ1-5
V gene: TRBV6-1
D gene: TRBD1
CDR3 protein: CAVSEGWGTASYSNQPQHF
CDR3 DNA: TGTGCCGTGAGTGAAGGGTGGGGGACAGCGTCTTATAGCAATCAGCCCCAGCATTTT

clone size: .
J gene: TRBJ1-2
V gene: TRBV2
D gene: .
CDR3 protein: CASSGRDNPNYGYTF
CDR3 DNA: TGTGCCAGCAGTGGTCGGGACAATCCTAACTATGGCTACACCTTC

clone size: .
J gene: TRBJ2-1
V gene: TRBV7-9
D gene: TRBD2
CDR3 protein: CASSLLAGGPGEQFF
CDR3 DNA: TGTGCCAGCAGCTTACTAGCGGGAGGGCCGGGTGAGCAGTTCTTC

clone size: .
J gene: TRBJ2-3
V gene: TRBV5-1
D gene: .
CDR3 protein: CASTLRSLAEDTQYF
CDR3 DNA: TGCGCCAGCACTCTTAGGTCATTAGCGGAAGATACGCAGTATTTT